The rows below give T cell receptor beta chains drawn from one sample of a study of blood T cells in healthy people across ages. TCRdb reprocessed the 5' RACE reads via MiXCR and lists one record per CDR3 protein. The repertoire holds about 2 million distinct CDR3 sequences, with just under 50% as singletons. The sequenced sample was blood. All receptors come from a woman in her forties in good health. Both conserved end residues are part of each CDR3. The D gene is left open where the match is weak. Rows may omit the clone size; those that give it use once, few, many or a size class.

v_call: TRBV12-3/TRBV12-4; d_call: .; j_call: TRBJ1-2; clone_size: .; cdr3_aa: CASSLRRGLDYGYTF; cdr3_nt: TGTGCCAGCAGTTTAAGGCGGGGGCTAGACTATGGCTACACCTTC
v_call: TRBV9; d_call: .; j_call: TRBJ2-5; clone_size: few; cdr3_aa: CASNLEGSKETQYF; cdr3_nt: TGTGCCAGCAACCTGGAGGGCAGCAAAGAGACCCAGTACTTC
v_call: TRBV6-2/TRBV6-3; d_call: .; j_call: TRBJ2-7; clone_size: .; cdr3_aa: CASRGSWAYEQYF; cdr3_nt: TGTGCCAGCAGGGGATCTTGGGCCTACGAGCAGTACTTC
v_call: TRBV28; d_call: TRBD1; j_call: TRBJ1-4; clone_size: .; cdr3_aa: CASNIAKGAQEKLFF; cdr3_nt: TGTGCCAGCAACATAGCTAAGGGGGCGCAGGAAAAACTGTTTTTT
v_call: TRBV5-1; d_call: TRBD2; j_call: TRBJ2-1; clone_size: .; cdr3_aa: CASSPIGQKTSGGSSSYNEQFF; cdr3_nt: TGCGCCAGCAGCCCAATAGGACAGAAGACTAGCGGGGGGTCCTCCTCCTACAATGAGCAGTTCTTC
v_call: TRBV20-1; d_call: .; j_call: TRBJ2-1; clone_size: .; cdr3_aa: CSARDLTNNEQFF; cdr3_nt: TGCAGTGCTAGAGATCTCACTAACAATGAGCAGTTCTTC
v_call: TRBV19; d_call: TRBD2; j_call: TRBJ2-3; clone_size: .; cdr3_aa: CASSFLAGGPGDTQYF; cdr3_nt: TGTGCCAGTAGTTTCCTAGCGGGGGGGCCGGGAGATACGCAGTATTTT
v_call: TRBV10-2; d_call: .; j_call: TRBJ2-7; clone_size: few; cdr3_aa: CASGERTASYEQYF; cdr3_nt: TGCGCCAGCGGAGAACGGACGGCCTCCTACGAGCAGTACTTC
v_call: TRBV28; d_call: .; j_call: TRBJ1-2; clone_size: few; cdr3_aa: CASSLVVGLGGYTF; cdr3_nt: TGTGCCAGCAGTTTAGTTGTGGGATTGGGGGGCTACACCTTC
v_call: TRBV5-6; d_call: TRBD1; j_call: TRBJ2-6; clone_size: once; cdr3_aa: CASSPLPDRGGANVLTF; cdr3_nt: TGTGCCAGCAGCCCATTACCCGACAGGGGTGGGGCCAACGTCCTGACTTTC
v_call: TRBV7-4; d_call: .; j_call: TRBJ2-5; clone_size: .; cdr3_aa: CPGGLETQYF; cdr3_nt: TGTCCCGGGGGACTAGAGACCCAGTACTTC
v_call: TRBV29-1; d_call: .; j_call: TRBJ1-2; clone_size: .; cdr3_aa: CSVEVAGAVGIGYTF; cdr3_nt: TGCAGCGTTGAGGTTGCTGGTGCCGTGGGTATCGGCTACACCTTC
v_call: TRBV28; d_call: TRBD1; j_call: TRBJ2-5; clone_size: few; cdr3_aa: CASSFSQGWETQYF; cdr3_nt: TGTGCCAGCAGTTTTTCACAGGGGTGGGAGACCCAGTACTTC
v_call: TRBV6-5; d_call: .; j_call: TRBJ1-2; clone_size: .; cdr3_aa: CASSSGGKGDFYGYTF; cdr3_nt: TGTGCCAGCAGTTCCGGAGGGAAGGGGGATTTCTATGGCTACACCTTC
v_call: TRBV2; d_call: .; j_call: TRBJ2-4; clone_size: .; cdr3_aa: CASSEPGSSENIQYF; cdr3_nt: TGTGCCAGCAGTGAACCTGGGAGTTCCGAAAACATTCAGTACTTC
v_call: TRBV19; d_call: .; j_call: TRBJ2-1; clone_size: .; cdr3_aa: CASKPDRWGNEQFF; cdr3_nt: TGTGCCAGTAAACCCGATAGGTGGGGCAATGAACAGTTCTTC
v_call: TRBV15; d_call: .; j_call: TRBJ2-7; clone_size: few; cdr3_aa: CATSRAKGPDEQYF; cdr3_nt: TGTGCCACCAGCAGAGCAAAGGGGCCCGACGAGCAGTACTTC
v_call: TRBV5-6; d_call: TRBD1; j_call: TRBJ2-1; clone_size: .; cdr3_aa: CASSLITGGSYNEQFF; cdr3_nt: TGTGCCAGCAGCTTAATAACAGGGGGTTCCTACAATGAGCAGTTCTTC
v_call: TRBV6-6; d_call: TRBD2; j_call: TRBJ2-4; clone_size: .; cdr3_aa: CASSSRTSGDIQYF; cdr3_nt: TGTGCCAGCAGTTCCCGGACTAGCGGGGACATTCAGTACTTC